This T cell receptor beta chain came from a study of response to subunit inactivated influenza vaccine. Per germline, CDR1 KGHSH and CDR2 LQKENI. There are 13 residues in the CDR3. On this clonotype: The germline gene is not matched at one end of the junction; a read error may be the cause.

Each CDR3 protein gets one entry after TCRdb re-called the RT-PCR reads with MiXCR. The profile shows 650,000 or so distinct CDR3 sequences, less than 15% of them singletons. The material sequenced was PBMCs from blood, taken approximately 15 days before vaccination. This sequence originates from a man aged 45-65 years who received an inactivated influenza vaccine. The chain has TRBV18 and TRBJ2-1; a weak D match, TRBD2 (6 bases). CDR3 protein: CASSPLAYSEQFF. CDR3 nucleotides: TGTGCCAGCTCACCCCTAGCGTACAGTGAGCAGTTCTTC.